Listed here are 3 T cell receptor beta chains from one sample, sequenced in a study of CXCR3-negative and CXCR3-positive naive CD8 T cells. Study-level results: In CXCR3-positive naive cells, the TRB CDR3s were more hydrophobic than in CXCR3-negative naive cells.

5' RACE with UMI labels generated the TRB cDNA libraries. TCRdb reprocessed the 5' RACE reads; each CDR3 protein has one entry and no DNA is given. This sample's table has around 160,000 distinct CDR3 sequences. Their specific antigens are unknown. The sample was naive CXCR3+ CD8+ T cells from blood. Subset noted: CD45RO-CCR7+CD27+CD95- naive CD8+ T cells expressing CXCR3 (TNR3+). These receptors originate from a human donor in good health. Some clones in this sample may be carry-over from other donors' samples.

The rearrangement uses TRBV12-3 or TRBV12-4 and TRBJ2-1; with no DNA, the TCRdb D assignment of TRBD2 cannot be verified. The CDR3 has 18 residues. This CDR3 reads CASSSSDPGTSLVHEQFF.

The rearrangement joins TRBV11-3 to TRBJ2-1. The CDR3 is 15 amino acids. Germline loops: CDR1 SGHNT, CDR2 YENEEA. CDR3 amino acids: CASSARLGPDNEQFF.

V is TRBV30 and J is TRBJ2-3; checking the TCRdb D call of TRBD2 is not possible without DNA. The CDR3 runs 13 residues. Germline V gene lookup returns CDR1 GTSNPN and CDR2 SVGIG (reference sequence). The CDR3 sequence is CAWTPPGADTQYF.